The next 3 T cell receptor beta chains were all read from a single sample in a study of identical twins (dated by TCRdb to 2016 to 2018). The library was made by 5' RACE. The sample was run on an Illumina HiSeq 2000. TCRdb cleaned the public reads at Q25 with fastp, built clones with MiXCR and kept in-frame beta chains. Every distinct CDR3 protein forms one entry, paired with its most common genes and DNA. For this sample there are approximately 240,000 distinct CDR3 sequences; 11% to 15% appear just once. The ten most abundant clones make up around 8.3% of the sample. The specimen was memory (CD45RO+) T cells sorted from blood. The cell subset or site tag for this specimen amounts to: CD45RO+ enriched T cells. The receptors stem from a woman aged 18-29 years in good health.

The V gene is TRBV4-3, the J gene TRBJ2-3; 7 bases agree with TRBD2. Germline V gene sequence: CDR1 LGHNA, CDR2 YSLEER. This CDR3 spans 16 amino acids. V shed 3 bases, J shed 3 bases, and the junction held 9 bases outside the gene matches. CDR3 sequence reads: CASSQVGLVGTDTQYF. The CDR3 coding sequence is TGCGCCAGCAGCCAGGTTGGACTAGTAGGTACAGATACGCAGTATTTT.

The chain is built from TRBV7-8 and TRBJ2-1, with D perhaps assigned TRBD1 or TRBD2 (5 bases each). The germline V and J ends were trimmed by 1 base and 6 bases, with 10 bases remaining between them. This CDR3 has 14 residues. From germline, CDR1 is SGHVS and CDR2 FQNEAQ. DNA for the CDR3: TGTGCCAGCAGCTTAGGGGGACGTACCAATGAGCAGTTCTTC. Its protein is CASSLGGRTNEQFF.

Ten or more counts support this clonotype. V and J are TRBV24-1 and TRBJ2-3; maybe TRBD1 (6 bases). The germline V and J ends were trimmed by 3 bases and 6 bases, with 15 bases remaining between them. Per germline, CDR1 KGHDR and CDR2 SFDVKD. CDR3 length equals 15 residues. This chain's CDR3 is CATSDPRAGADTQYF. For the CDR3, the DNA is TGTGCCACCAGTGATCCCCGGGCAGGGGCCGATACGCAGTATTTT.